A selection of T cell receptor beta chains follows, all from one sample in a study of blood T cell repertoires in COVID-19. Repertoires were generated with immunoSEQ multiplex PCR, while TCRdb's copy carries only in-frame clones and drops some. The sample contains about 170,000 clones, around 82% of which appear only once. The sample comprised peripheral blood. The receptors derive from a man of 80 years or more with COVID-19, enrolled during active disease. Each CDR3 is given with its conserved first and last residue. Fields, in order: V gene, J gene, D gene, clone size, CDR3 DNA, CDR3 protein. D genes are given only for firm matches. Clone size is shown for a subset of rows, as once, few, many or a class of expanded clone.

>TRBV7-8|TRBJ1-5|TRBD1|few
TGTGCCAGCAGCTTAGCAGGACCGGGACAGGCAACCAATCAGCCCCAGCATTTT
CASSLAGPGQATNQPQHF
>TRBV7-9|TRBJ2-5|TRBD2|NA
TGTGCCAGCAGCATCGGACTAGCGGGGACCCAAGAGACCCAGTACTTC
CASSIGLAGTQETQYF
>TRBV7-3|TRBJ2-3|NA|few
TGTGCCAGCAGCTCCGGTCCTAGCACAGATACGCAGTATTTT
CASSSGPSTDTQYF
>TRBV6-5|TRBJ1-5|TRBD1|NA
TGTGCCAGCATCAGGGCGGGACAGAGCAATCAGCCCCAGCATTTT
CASIRAGQSNQPQHF
>TRBV5-1|TRBJ2-7|NA|few
TGCGCCAGCAGCTTTCAGGGGAGCTCCTACGAGCAGTACTTC
CASSFQGSSYEQYF
>TRBV3-1/TRBV3-2|TRBJ1-1|NA|NA
TGTGCCAGCAGCCAACGCCGGGGGGCCAACACTGAAGCTTTCTTT
CASSQRRGANTEAFF
>TRBV2|TRBJ1-5|NA|NA
TGTGCCAGCAGTGCGGGGTATGGTCAGCCCCAGCATTTT
CASSAGYGQPQHF
>TRBV6-5|TRBJ1-2|TRBD1|NA
TGTGCCAGTGTCGGACAGGGGGTTTTTTATGGCTACACCTTC
CASVGQGVFYGYTF
>TRBV5-4|TRBJ1-2|TRBD1|NA
TGTGCCAGCAGCTTGGGGACAGGGCAATACTATGGCTACACCTTC
CASSLGTGQYYGYTF
>TRBV28|TRBJ1-2|NA|NA
TGTGCCAGCAGTTCCGGGACACGCTATGGCTACACCTTC
CASSSGTRYGYTF
>TRBV19|TRBJ1-5|TRBD1|few
TGTGCCAGTAGTACCTACGACAGGGACCTCCATCAGCCCCAGCATTTT
CASSTYDRDLHQPQHF
>TRBV19|TRBJ2-2|NA|once
TGTGCCAGTAGTAGCCGGACAGCGAACACCGGGGAGCTGTTTTTT
CASSSRTANTGELFF